The clone carrying this T cell receptor (beta chain) was found a few times. Its antigen remains unknown. The data derive from a study of T cell repertoires in cytomegalovirus infection. On the study more broadly: CMV infection plus the matching HLA type was flagged by public TCR beta signatures. Overall study findings and caveats: The cumulative frequency of public TCR beta families distinguished individuals who carried CMV together with the relevant HLA. CMV-specific HLA-C-restricted TCR beta clonotypes dominated the ex vivo response.

MiXCR was run by TCRdb on the reads, yielding one entry per CDR3 protein. Here the sample spans about 190,000 distinct CDR3 sequences, roughly 27% being singletons. V shed 0 bases and J shed 6 bases, with 17 bases lying between them. The germline V gene has CDR1 SGHDN and CDR2 FVKESK. The CDR3 is 17 amino acids. The receptor's source is a human donor in good health (CMV status not recorded). Some clones in this sample may be carry-over from other donors' samples. The J gene is TRBJ1-4, the V gene TRBV14; D remains ambiguous. Material: PBMCs. The CDR3 is CASSQEGSGPPYEKLFF. The CDR3 region has the DNA TGTGCCAGCAGCCAAGAGGGTAGTGGGCCGCCGTATGAAAAACTGTTTTTT.